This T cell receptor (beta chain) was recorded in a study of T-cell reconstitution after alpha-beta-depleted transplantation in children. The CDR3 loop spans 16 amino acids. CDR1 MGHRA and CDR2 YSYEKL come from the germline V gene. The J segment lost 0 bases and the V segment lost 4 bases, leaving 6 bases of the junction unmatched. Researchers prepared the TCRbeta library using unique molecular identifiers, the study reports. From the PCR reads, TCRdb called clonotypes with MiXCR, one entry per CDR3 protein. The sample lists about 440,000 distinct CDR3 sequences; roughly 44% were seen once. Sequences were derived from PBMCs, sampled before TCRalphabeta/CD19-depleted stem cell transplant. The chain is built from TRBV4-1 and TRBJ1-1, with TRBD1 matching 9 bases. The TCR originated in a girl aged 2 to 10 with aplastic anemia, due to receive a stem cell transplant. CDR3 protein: CASSPGTGSMNTEAFF. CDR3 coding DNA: TGCGCCAGCAGCCCGGGGACAGGGTCAATGAACACTGAAGCTTTCTTT.